What follows are 10 T cell receptor beta chains derived from one specimen sequenced in a study of T cells in Graves' hyperthyroidism and ophthalmopathy. RNA transcripts gave rise to amplified TCR beta CDR3 regions. With the HTBI primer set, the TCR CDR3 went through a first round of RT-PCR. TCRdb fed the multiplex PCR reads into MiXCR, producing one record per CDR3 protein. The sample contains approximately 300,000 distinct CDR3 sequences, approximately 15% of which appear only once. Sequenced sample: blood. These receptors originate from a woman aged 60-70 years with Graves' ophthalmopathy.

The V call is TRBV6-4, the J call TRBJ2-3; D may match TRBD1 or TRBD2 (5 bases each). The CDR3 has 14 residues. Trimming took 5 bases from V and 6 from J, leaving 15 bases between them. Germline V gene sequence: CDR1 MRHNA, CDR2 SNTAGT. CDR3 sequence reads: CASSRDGSFDTQYF. The CDR3 DNA is TGTGCCAGCAGTAGGGACGGAAGTTTTGATACGCAGTATTTT.

This clonotype was seen repeatedly, ten times or more. The chain joins TRBV12-3 or TRBV12-4 to TRBJ2-1; 8 nucleotides align to TRBD1. V dropped 6 bases and J dropped 6; count of bases not matched to a gene: 4. The CDR3 totals 13 residues. The CDR3: CASSATGGNEQFF. The CDR3 nucleotides are TGTGCCAGCAGCGCTACAGGGGGCAATGAGCAGTTCTTC.

This chain links TRBV4-3 with TRBJ2-7, with D maybe TRBD1 (6 bases). In germline, CDR1 is LGHNA, CDR2 YSLEER. The V end was cut by 0 bases, the J end by 3 bases, with 15 bases between. The length of the CDR3 is 16 residues. CDR3 residues: CASSQDLGEGDYEQYF. DNA of the CDR3: TGCGCCAGCAGCCAAGATCTGGGTGAGGGGGACTACGAGCAGTACTTC.

This clonotype was recorded at least ten times. J is TRBJ2-7 and V is TRBV2, with 9 bases matching TRBD1. V lost 7 bases, J lost 7 bases, and 11 bases stayed unmatched. Germline CDR1 and CDR2: SNHLY and FYNNEI. The CDR3 has 14 residues. The CDR3 DNA reads TGTGCCAGCAAATTGGACAGGGGCGGCGGAGAGCAGTACTTC. This codes for CASKLDRGGGEQYF.

This clonotype was recorded many times. The genes are TRBV11-3 and TRBJ2-3; 7 bases fit TRBD2. The CDR3 runs 17 residues. After removal of 1 base from V and 0 bases from J, the junction contained 7 bases not matched to a gene. Germline CDR1 is SGHNT and CDR2 is YENEEA. The chain's CDR3 is CASSLGGAGSSTDTQYF. The CDR3 coding sequence is TGTGCCAGCAGCTTAGGAGGAGCGGGATCTAGCACAGATACGCAGTATTTT.

In this sample, this clonotype turned up many times. The chain combines TRBV27 with TRBJ1-1, with 7 bases fitting TRBD1. The germline V gene encodes CDR1 MNHEY and CDR2 SMNVEV (reference sequence). The CDR3 length is 14 residues. The J segment lost 6 bases and the V segment lost 7 bases, leaving 11 bases of the junction unmatched. CDR3 coding DNA: TGTGCCAGCATCCCTACAGGGGCGGGCGCTGAAGCTTTCTTT. Amino acids: CASIPTGAGAEAFF.

Turning to this clonotype: A single base separates this from a much larger clone, so it may be a read error. The CDR3 DNA follows: TGTGCCAGCAGCTTAGGTCAACCCGGCCCAGATACGCAGTATTTT. Its translation is CASSLGQPGPDTQYF. The chain carries TRBV7-9 and TRBJ2-3; D call uncertain. The germline V and J ends were trimmed by 1 base and 4 bases, with 12 bases remaining between them. Germline loops: CDR1 SEHNR, CDR2 FQNEAQ (reference sequence). This CDR3 contains 15 residues.

This clonotype has ten or more counts. The chain is built from TRBV20-1 and TRBJ2-3; 10 positions agree with TRBD1. The CDR3 runs to 14 residues. Germline lookup yields CDR1 DFQATT and CDR2 SNEGSKA (reference sequence). The ends lost 4 bases at V and 2 bases at J; junction bases unmatched: 3. This CDR3 reads CSATDRGNTDTQYF. The CDR3 region has the DNA TGCAGTGCTACGGACAGGGGGAACACAGATACGCAGTATTTT.

At least ten counts were recorded for this clonotype. This sequence joins TRBV9 and TRBJ1-2; D possibly corresponds to TRBD1 (5 bases). The germline V gene encodes CDR1 SGDLS and CDR2 YYNGEE. CDR3 length: 14 residues. Trimming removed 4 bases from V and 2 bases from J, with 12 bases in between. CDR3 nucleotides: TGTGCCAGCAGCCCGAGGACAAAAAACTATGGCTACACCTTC. It yields the protein CASSPRTKNYGYTF.

V usage is TRBV2 and J usage is TRBJ1-1, with D hard to call. V was pared by 4 bases and J by 6 bases, with 18 bases between. This CDR3 has 15 amino acids. Germline-derived CDR1 and CDR2 are SNHLY and FYNNEI. The CDR3 sequence is CASSGADLGEAEAFF. As DNA, the CDR3 is TGTGCCAGCAGTGGCGCTGACCTGGGCGAGGCTGAAGCTTTCTTT.